The 17 T cell receptor beta chains reported below all come from one sample, sequenced in a study of PD-L1 blockade in urothelial cancer. Time point in this sample: pretreatment peripheral blood. The protocol was immunoSEQ multiplex PCR, while the TCRdb copy is restricted to in-frame clones and leaves out a portion. The data contain roughly 130,000 clones, around 84% of them singletons. The sequencing here drew on PBMCs, taken around atezolizumab (anti-PD-L1) treatment. All receptors derive from a middle-aged man with urothelial cancer.

This clone was seen more than once but under ten times. The rearrangement joins TRBV5-4 to TRBJ2-7, with D maybe TRBD1 (6 bases). Germline values: CDR1 SGHNT, CDR2 YYREEE (reference sequence). V was cut by 4 bases and J by 1 base, with 9 bases left in between. The length of the CDR3 is 13 residues. CDR3 coding DNA: TGTGCCAGCAGCCGAGGACAGTCCTACGAGCAGTACTTC. Its translation is CASSRGQSYEQYF.

This rearrangement joins TRBV19 to TRBJ2-7; TRBD2 is a possible D gene (5 bases). Between the trimmed V and J ends, which lost 6 bases and 3 bases, there was a span of 6 bases. The CDR3 spans 11 residues. Germline CDR1 is LNHDA and CDR2 is SQIVND (reference sequence). The CDR3 reads CASRGSYEQYF. CDR3 in DNA: TGTGCCAGTAGGGGGAGCTACGAGCAGTACTTC.

The CDR3 here is CASSLGGVPGETQYF. CDR3 in DNA: TGTGCCAGCAGCTTAGGAGGGGTCCCGGGAGAGACGCAGTATTTT. The chain recombines TRBV11-3 with TRBJ2-3, with a weak D call TRBD2 (6 bases). The ends were cut back, 1 base at V and 9 bases at J, with 17 bases in the middle. The length of the CDR3 is 15 residues. Germline-derived CDR1 and CDR2 are SGHNT and YENEEA.

V and J are TRBV7-6 and TRBJ2-1, with D possibly matching TRBD1 (5 bases). This CDR3 has 13 residues. V was clipped by 1 base and J by 9 bases, with 10 bases between them. The V gene's germline CDR1 is SGHVS and CDR2 FNYEAQ. For the CDR3, the DNA is TGTGCCAGCAGCTTAGGGGGCCCGGGTGAGCAGTTCTTC. Its translation: CASSLGGPGEQFF. Together with reference TRBV7-6 and TRBJ2-1, the CDR3 gives the full variable domain: GAGVSQSPRYKVTKRGQDVALRCDPISGHVSLYWYRQALGQGPEFLTYFNYEAQQDKSGLPNDRFSAERPEGSISTLTIQRTEQRDSAMYRCASSLGGPGEQFFGPGTRLTVL.

The rearrangement links TRBV7-2 to TRBJ2-3; 8 bases map to TRBD2. Trimming at V came to 4 bases and at J to 6 bases, leaving 12 bases not matched to a gene. Germline CDR1 reads SGHTA; CDR2 reads FQGNSA. This CDR3 spans 16 amino acids. This CDR3 is CASSSRTSWWGDTQYF. Written as DNA, the CDR3 is TGTGCCAGCAGCTCAAGGACTAGCTGGTGGGGGGATACGCAGTATTTT.

The chain employs TRBV4-2 and TRBJ2-1; TRBD2 aligns across 8 bases. The CDR3 covers 15 residues. Germline CDR1 is LGHNA and CDR2 is YNFKEQ. With 0 bases clipped from V and 4 bases from J, the junction kept 2 bases outside the gene matches. CDR3 DNA: TGTGCCAGCAGCCAAGAGTCTAGCGGGTACAATGAGCAGTTCTTC. Translated: CASSQESSGYNEQFF.

This clone turned up a few times. V usage is TRBV5-4 and J usage is TRBJ2-7; 7 nucleotides match TRBD1. Germline V gives CDR1 SGHNT, CDR2 YYREEE (reference sequence). Trimming cost V 0 bases and J 3 bases; bases outside gene matches: 6. The CDR3 has 15 residues. The CDR3 DNA follows: TGTGCCAGCAGCTTGGGCCCGGGACAGAGCTACGAGCAGTACTTC. Its protein is CASSLGPGQSYEQYF.

The genes are TRBV7-9 and TRBJ2-3, with TRBD2 matching over 7 bases. V lost 10 bases, J lost 7 bases, and 14 bases stayed unmatched. CDR3 size: 14 residues. Germline CDR1 and CDR2: SEHNR and FQNEAQ (reference sequence). CDR3 sequence (DNA): TGTGCCACCCAGGGTAGCGGGCTCCCGAATACGCAGTATTTT. Encoded protein: CATQGSGLPNTQYF.

The CDR3 spells CASSLRSRLSTDTQYF. The CDR3 DNA follows: TGTGCCAGCAGCTTGCGGAGTCGCCTATCCACAGATACGCAGTATTTT. The rearrangement uses TRBV7-2 and TRBJ2-3; no definite D call. This CDR3 spans 16 amino acids. With 3 bases removed from V and 2 bases from J, the gap between germline ends came to 15 bases. The germline CDR1 and CDR2 sequences are SGHTA and FQGNSA.

The V and J genes are TRBV5-8 and TRBJ2-1; no firm D call. Deletions cut 4 bases from V and 7 bases from J, with 15 bases between. CDR3 size: 14 residues. Germline assignment: CDR1 SGHTS and CDR2 YDEGEE. CDR3 sequence: CASSAGSRVNEQFF. The CDR3 coding sequence is TGTGCCAGCAGCGCCGGGTCTCGGGTAAATGAGCAGTTCTTC.

The chain joins TRBV6-4 to TRBJ2-2, with D maybe TRBD2 (5 bases). There are 14 residues in the CDR3. The V gene lost 0 bases and the J gene lost 4 bases, with 6 bases spanning the gap. Germline CDR1 and CDR2: MRHNA and SNTAGT. The CDR3 nucleotides are TGTGCCAGCAGTGACTCGACTACCACCGGGGAGCTGTTTTTT. It is translated as CASSDSTTTGELFF.

This rearrangement joins TRBV7-8 to TRBJ2-3; 8 bases match TRBD2. This CDR3 contains 16 residues. Germline loops: CDR1 SGHVS, CDR2 FQNEAQ. V gave up 1 base and J gave up 4 bases; unmatched junction bases: 7. Written as DNA, the CDR3 is TGTGCCAGCAGCTTAGGTTCGGGAGGGATCGCAGATACGCAGTATTTT. As protein: CASSLGSGGIADTQYF.

The chain combines TRBV30 with TRBJ1-2, with 7 bases matching TRBD1. The CDR3 totals 15 residues. V was pared by 2 bases and J by 3 bases, with 9 bases of the junction left unmatched. Germline CDR1 reads GTSNPN; CDR2 reads SVGIG (reference sequence). CDR3 sequence reads: CAWSFPGQYDYGYTF. As DNA, the CDR3 is TGTGCCTGGAGTTTTCCGGGACAGTACGACTATGGCTACACCTTC.

The CDR3 DNA reads as TGTGCCAGCAGGCGGGGTCTAGGCTACGAGCAGTACTTC. Translation: CASRRGLGYEQYF. This chain joins TRBV6-5 and TRBJ2-7; D possibly corresponds to TRBD2 (6 bases). The ends were cut back, 6 bases at V and 3 bases at J, with 12 bases in the middle. Germline loops: CDR1 MNHEY, CDR2 SVGAGI. This CDR3 is 13 amino acids long.

The V call is TRBV19, the J call TRBJ1-3; weak D call: TRBD1 (5 bases). V lost 4 bases, J lost 1 base, and 17 bases lay in between. This CDR3 is 17 amino acids long. Germline V lookup: CDR1 LNHDA, CDR2 SQIVND (reference sequence). The CDR3 reads CASSTPVGRQSGNTIYF. The CDR3, as DNA: TGTGCCAGTAGTACGCCGGTGGGGCGGCAGTCTGGAAACACCATATATTTT.

Here the CDR3 DNA reads TGTGCCAGCAGCCTGGGACAGGGTTTTGTTTTCTTT. Its protein product is CASSLGQGFVFF. The V and J genes are TRBV7-9 and TRBJ1-1; TRBD1 matches 9 bases. The V gene's germline CDR1 is SEHNR and CDR2 FQNEAQ (reference sequence). CDR3 length: 12 amino acids. The ends lost 5 bases at V and 13 bases at J; junction bases unmatched: 8. Drawing the rest from reference TRBV7-9 and TRBJ1-1, the complete variable domain is DTGVSQNPRHKITKRGQNVTFRCDPISEHNRLYWYRQTLGQGPEFLTYFQNEAQLEKSRLLSDRFSAERPKGSFSTLEIQRTEQGDSAMYLCASSLGQGFVFFGQGTRLTVV.

The chain has TRBV19 and TRBJ1-2; D ambiguous. The CDR3 has 14 amino acids. The V end was cut by 3 bases, the J end by 0 bases, with 8 bases between. Germline V gene sequence: CDR1 LNHDA, CDR2 SQIVND (reference sequence). CDR3 nucleotides: TGTGCCAGTAGTATGAGAGGGACTAACTATGGCTACACCTTC. It specifies CASSMRGTNYGYTF.